By share, the clone carrying this TCR beta chain ranks as medium-sized. The antigen remains unidentified. The sample originates from a study of T cell repertoires in cytomegalovirus infection. Study-wide background: Selection of CMV epitopes for the study included recently identified HLA-C-restricted and well-studied HLA-B-restricted ones. Public TCR beta signatures marked donors with CMV infection and the matching HLA.

The CDR3 covers 14 residues. Between the trimmed V and J ends, which lost 2 bases and 11 bases, there was a span of 18 bases. Germline CDR1 is MNHNY and CDR2 is SVGAGI (reference sequence). TCRdb processed the reads anew with MiXCR; each CDR3 protein has one entry. The sample includes about 310,000 distinct CDR3 sequences, roughly 25% of them seen just once. Whole-study findings and limits: Summed public TCR beta family frequency identified CMV carriers bearing the relevant HLA.

The material was cultured PBMCs, obtained from culture after CMV antigen stimulation. The clonotype comes from a human donor in good health (CMV status not recorded). Some clones in this sample may be carry-over from other donors' samples. The J gene is TRBJ1-2, the V gene TRBV6-6; D is possibly TRBD1 (6 bases). The CDR3 protein is CASSYAGAKERYTF. The CDR3 DNA sequence: TGTGCCAGCAGTTACGCGGGGGCGAAAGAGCGATACACCTTC.